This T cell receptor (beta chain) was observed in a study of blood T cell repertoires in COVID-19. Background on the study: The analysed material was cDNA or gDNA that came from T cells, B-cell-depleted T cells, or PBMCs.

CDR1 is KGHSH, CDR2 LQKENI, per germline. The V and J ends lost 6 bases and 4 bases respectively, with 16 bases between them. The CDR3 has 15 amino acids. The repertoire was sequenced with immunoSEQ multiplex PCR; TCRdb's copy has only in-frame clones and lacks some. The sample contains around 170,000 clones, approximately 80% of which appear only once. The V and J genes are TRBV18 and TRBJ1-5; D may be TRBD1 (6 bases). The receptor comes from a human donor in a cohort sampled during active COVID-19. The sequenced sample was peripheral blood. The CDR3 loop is CASSVSGGWNQPQHF. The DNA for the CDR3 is TGTGCCAGCTCGGTTTCGGGGGGCTGGAATCAGCCCCAGCATTTT.